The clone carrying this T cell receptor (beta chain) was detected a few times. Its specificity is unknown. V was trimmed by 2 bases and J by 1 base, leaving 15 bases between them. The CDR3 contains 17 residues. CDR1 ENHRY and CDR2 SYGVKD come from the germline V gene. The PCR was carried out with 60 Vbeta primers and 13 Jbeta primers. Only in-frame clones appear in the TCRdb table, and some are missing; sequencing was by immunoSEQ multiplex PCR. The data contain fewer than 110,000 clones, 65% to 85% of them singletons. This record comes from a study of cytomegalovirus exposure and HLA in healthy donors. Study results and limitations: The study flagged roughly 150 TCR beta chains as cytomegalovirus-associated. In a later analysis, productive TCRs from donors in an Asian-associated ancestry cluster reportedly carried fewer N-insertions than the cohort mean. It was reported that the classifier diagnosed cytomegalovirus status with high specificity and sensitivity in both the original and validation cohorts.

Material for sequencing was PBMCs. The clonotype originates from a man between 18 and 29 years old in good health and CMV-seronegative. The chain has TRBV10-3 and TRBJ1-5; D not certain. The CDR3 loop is CAISEKVGFSSNQPQHF. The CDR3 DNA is TGTGCCATCAGTGAGAAAGTTGGCTTTAGCAGCAATCAGCCCCAGCATTTT.